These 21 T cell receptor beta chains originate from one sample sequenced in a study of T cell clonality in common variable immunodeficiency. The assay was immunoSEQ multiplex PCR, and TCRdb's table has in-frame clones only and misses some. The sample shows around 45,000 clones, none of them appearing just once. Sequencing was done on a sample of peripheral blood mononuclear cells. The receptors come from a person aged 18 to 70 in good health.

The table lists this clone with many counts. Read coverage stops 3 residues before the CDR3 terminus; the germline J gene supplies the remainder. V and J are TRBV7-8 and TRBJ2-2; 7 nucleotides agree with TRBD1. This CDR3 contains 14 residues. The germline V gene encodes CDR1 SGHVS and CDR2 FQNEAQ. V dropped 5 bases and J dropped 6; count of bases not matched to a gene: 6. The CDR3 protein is CASSRRTGPGELFF. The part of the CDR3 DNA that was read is TGTGCCAGCAGCCGACGGACAGGACCCGGGGAG.

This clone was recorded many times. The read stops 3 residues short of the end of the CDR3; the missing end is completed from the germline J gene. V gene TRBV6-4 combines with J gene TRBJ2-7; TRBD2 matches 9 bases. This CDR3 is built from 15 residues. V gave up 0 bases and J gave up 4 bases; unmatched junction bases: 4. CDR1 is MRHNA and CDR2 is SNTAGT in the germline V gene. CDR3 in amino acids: CASSDSWTSAYEQYF. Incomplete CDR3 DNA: TGTGCCAGCAGTGACTCGTGGACTAGCGCATACGAG.

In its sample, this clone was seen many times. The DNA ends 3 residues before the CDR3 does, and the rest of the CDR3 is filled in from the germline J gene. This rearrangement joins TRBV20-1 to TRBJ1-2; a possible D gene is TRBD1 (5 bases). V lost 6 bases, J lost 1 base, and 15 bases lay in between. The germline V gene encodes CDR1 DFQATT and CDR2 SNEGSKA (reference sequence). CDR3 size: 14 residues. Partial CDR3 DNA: TGCAGTGCCCTTGGGGCGGACCTTAACTATGGC. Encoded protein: CSALGADLNYG. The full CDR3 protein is CSALGADLNYGYTF.

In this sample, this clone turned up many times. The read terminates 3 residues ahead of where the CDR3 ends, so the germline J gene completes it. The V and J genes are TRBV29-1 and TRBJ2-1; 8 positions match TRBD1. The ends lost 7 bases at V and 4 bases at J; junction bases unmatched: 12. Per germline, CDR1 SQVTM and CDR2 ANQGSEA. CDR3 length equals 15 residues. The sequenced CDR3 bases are TGCAGCGCCCCCCCGCAGGGGGCCCTTTACAATGAG. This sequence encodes CSAPPQGALYNE. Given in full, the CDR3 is CSAPPQGALYNEQFF.

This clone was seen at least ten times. This CDR3 is CASSVGQYRTDTQYF. CDR3 bases read: TGCGCCAGCAGCGTGGGACAGTACCGCACAGATACG. V gene TRBV5-1 combines with J gene TRBJ2-3, with 7 bases that match TRBD1. The missing CDR3 end, 3 residues past where the read stops, is filled in from the germline J gene. Germline-derived CDR1 and CDR2 are SGHRS and YFSETQ. This CDR3 is built from 15 residues. J lost 1 base, V lost 4 bases, and 6 bases had no gene match.

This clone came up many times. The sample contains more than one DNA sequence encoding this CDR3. The CDR3 here is CASSTQGATNEKLFF. CDR3 DNA (partial): TGTGCCAGCAGTACACAGGGTGCAACTAATGAAAAA. V gene TRBV2 combines with J gene TRBJ1-4, with D possibly being TRBD1 (6 bases). The read ends 3 residues early relative to the CDR3; the germline J gene fills the gap. V lost 5 bases, J lost 0 bases, and 10 bases lay in between. CDR1 and CDR2 (germline): SNHLY, FYNNEI. This CDR3 region has 15 residues.

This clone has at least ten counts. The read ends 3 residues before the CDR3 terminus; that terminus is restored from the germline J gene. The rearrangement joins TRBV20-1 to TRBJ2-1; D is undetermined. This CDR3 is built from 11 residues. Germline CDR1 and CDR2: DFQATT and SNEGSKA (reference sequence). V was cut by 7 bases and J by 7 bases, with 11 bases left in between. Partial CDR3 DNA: TGCAGTGTCCCGCGCGTTAATGAG. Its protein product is CSVPRVNE. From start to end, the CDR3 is CSVPRVNEQFF.

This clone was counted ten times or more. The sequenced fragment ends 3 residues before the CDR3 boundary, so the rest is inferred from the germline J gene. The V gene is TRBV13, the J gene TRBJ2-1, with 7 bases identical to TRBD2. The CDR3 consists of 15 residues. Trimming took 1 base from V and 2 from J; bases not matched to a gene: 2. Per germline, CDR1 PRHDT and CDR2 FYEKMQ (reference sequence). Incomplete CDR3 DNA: TGTGCCAGCAGCTTAGTCGGGGGGACCTACAATGAG. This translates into CASSLVGGTYNE. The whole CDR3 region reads CASSLVGGTYNEQFF.

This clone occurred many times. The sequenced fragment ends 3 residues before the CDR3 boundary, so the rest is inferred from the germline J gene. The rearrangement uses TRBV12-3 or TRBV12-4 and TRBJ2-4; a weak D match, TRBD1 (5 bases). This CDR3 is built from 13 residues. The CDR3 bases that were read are TGTGCCACCGTAGACCGACAGTTCTATGGT. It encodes CATVDRQFYG. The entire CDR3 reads CATVDRQFYGQYF.

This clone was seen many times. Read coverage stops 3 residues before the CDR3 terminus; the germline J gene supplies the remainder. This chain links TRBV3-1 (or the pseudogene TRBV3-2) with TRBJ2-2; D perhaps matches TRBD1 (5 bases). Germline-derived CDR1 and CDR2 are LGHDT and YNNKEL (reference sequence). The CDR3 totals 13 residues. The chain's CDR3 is CASAGSGANVLFF. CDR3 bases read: TGTGCCAGCGCAGGGTCTGGGGCCAACGTG.

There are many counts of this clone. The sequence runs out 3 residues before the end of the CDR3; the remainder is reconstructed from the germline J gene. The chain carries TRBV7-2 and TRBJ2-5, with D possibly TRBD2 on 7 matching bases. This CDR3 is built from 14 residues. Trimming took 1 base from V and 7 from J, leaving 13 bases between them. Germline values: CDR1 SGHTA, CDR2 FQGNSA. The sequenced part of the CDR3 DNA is TGTGCCAGCAGCTTAGGAGGGGGGGTAGGGACC. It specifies CASSLGGGVGT. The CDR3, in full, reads CASSLGGGVGTQYF.

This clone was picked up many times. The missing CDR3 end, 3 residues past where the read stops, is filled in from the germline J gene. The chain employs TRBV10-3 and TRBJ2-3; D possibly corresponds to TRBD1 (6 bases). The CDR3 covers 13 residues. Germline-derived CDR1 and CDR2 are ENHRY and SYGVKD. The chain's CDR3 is CAISGGTQETQYF. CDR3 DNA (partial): TGTGCCATCAGTGGTGGGACACAAGAGACG.

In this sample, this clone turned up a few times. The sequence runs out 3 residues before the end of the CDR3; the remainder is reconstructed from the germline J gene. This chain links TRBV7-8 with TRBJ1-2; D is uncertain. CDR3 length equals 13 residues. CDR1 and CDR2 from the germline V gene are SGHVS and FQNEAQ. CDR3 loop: CASTNDVEGDYTF. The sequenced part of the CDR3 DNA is TGTGCCAGCACCAACGACGTGGAGGGTGAC.

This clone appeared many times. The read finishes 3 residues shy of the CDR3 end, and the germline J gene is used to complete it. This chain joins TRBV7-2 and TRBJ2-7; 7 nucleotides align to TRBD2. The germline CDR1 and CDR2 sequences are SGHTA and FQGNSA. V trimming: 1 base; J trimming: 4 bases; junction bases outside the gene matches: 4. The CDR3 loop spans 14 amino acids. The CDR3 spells CASSLGSSGYEQYF. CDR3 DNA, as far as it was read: TGTGCCAGCAGCTTAGGATCTAGCGGTTACGAG.

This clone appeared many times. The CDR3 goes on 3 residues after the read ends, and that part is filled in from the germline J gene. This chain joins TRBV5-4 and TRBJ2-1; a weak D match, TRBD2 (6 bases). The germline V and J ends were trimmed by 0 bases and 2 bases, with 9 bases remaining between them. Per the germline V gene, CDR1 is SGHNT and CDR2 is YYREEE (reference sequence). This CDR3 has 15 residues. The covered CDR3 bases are TGTGCCAGCAGCTTGGTCGCGGGGCCCTACAATGAG. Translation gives CASSLVAGPYNE. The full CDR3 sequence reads CASSLVAGPYNEQFF. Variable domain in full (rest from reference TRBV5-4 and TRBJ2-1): ETGVTQSPTHLIKTRGQQVTLRCSSQSGHNTVSWYQQALGQGPQFIFQYYREEENGRGNFPPRFSGLQFPNYSSELNVNALELDDSALYLCASSLVAGPYNEQFFGPGTRLTVL.

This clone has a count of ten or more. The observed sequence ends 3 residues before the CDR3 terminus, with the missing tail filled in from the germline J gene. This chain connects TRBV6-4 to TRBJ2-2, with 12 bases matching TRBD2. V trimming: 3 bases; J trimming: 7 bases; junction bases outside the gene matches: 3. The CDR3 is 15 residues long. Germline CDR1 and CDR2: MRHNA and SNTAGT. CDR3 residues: CASSELAGGSGELFF. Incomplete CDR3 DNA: TGTGCCAGCAGTGAACTAGCGGGGGGCAGCGGGGAG.

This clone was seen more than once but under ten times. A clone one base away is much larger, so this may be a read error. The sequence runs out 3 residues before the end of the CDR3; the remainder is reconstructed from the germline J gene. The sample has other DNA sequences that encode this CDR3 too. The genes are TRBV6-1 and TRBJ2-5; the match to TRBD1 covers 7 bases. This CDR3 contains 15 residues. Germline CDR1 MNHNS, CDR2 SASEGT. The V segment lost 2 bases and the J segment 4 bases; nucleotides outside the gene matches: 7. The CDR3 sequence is CASSEHRGIRETQYF. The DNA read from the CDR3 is TGTGCCAGCAGTGAACACAGGGGCATCCGAGAGACC.

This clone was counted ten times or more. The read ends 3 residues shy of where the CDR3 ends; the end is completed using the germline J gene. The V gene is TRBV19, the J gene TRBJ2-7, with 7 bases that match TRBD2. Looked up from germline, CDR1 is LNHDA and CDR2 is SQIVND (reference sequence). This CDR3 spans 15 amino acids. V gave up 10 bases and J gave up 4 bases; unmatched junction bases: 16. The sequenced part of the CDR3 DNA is TGTGCCACCTCCCCCGGGGGAGGGGCTGGGTACGAG. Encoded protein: CATSPGGGAGYE. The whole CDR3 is CATSPGGGAGYEQYF.

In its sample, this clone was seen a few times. The CDR3 spells CASTETGLQETQYF. CDR3 bases read: TGTGCCAGCACCGAGACAGGGCTTCAAGAGACC. The chain joins TRBV13 to TRBJ2-5; 7 bases agree with TRBD1. Sequencing ends 3 residues short of the CDR3 end; the germline J gene provides the rest. CDR1 PRHDT and CDR2 FYEKMQ come from the germline V gene (reference sequence). This CDR3 has 14 amino acids. V shed 7 bases, J shed 2 bases, and the junction held 7 bases outside the gene matches.

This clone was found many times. The CDR3 bases that were read are TGCAGTGCTAGAATAACAGGGAATGGTGGC. Its protein is CSARITGNGG. The full-length CDR3 reads as CSARITGNGGYTF. J is TRBJ1-2 and V is TRBV20-1; D may be TRBD1 (6 bases). The DNA ends 3 residues before the CDR3 does, and the rest of the CDR3 is filled in from the germline J gene. Germline CDR1 DFQATT, CDR2 SNEGSKA (reference sequence). This CDR3 spans 13 amino acids. Trimming pared 2 bases from V and 7 bases from J, leaving 14 bases between.

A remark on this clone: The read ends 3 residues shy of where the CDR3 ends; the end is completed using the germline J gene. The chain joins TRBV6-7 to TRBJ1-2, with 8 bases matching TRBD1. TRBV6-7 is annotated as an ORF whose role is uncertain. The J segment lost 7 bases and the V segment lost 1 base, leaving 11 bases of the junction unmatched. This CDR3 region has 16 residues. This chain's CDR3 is CASSYLPGRGQSGYTF. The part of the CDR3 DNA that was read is TGTGCCAGCAGTTACTTGCCGGGCAGGGGGCAGAGTGGC.